This is a list of T cell receptor beta chains from one sample in a study of CD8 T cells in ankylosing spondylitis. In TCRdb, the 5' RACE reads were re-called with MiXCR into one record per CDR3 protein. The table lists some 130,000 distinct CDR3 sequences, roughly 8.8% of them singletons. The sequenced sample consisted of synovial fluid, either unsorted or a sorted T cell fraction (not recorded which). Every receptor here comes from a male donor with ankylosing spondylitis. CDR3s include the opening cysteine and the closing phenylalanine or tryptophan. Each record gives: V gene, clone size, D gene, J gene, CDR3 protein, CDR3 DNA. D genes are given only for firm matches. The size field is filled for only some rows; it gives once, few, many or a size class.

TRBV3-1	once	.	TRBJ2-1	CASSPGQTHYNEQFF	TGTGCCAGCAGCCCCGGACAAACCCACTACAATGAGCAGTTCTTC
TRBV7-9	many	.	TRBJ1-2	CASSLAGANNYGYTF	TGTGCCAGCAGCTTAGCAGGGGCGAATAACTATGGCTACACCTTC
TRBV20-1	.	TRBD1	TRBJ2-7	CSAAEPGTGYEQYF	TGCAGTGCCGCGGAGCCGGGGACAGGCTACGAGCAGTACTTC
TRBV15	many	TRBD2	TRBJ2-3	CATSRAEAGGPDTQYF	TGTGCCACCAGCAGAGCTGAAGCGGGAGGGCCAGATACGCAGTATTTT
TRBV3-1	.	.	TRBJ1-2	CASSYAAGYYGYTF	TGTGCCAGCAGCTATGCAGCAGGCTACTATGGCTACACCTTC
TRBV5-1	many	.	TRBJ2-3	CASRATSDTDTQYF	TGCGCCAGCAGAGCGACTAGTGACACAGATACGCAGTATTTT
TRBV20-1	many	.	TRBJ2-3	CSARDWRGSTDTQYF	TGCAGTGCTAGAGATTGGCGGGGCTCCACAGATACGCAGTATTTT
TRBV11-2	once	TRBD2	TRBJ2-5	CASSLADSGRRQYF	TGTGCCAGCAGCTTAGCGGATAGCGGGAGACGACAGTACTTC
TRBV2	few	.	TRBJ1-1	CATTGSRGTEAFF	TGTGCCACCACGGGAAGCAGGGGCACTGAAGCTTTCTTT
TRBV27	medium-sized	.	TRBJ2-2	CASSLVTGELFF	TGTGCCAGCAGTTTAGTCACCGGGGAGCTGTTTTTT
TRBV27	few	.	TRBJ1-2	CASSLSFKNYGYTF	TGTGCCAGCAGTTTATCGTTTAAAAACTATGGCTACACCTTC
TRBV7-3	.	.	TRBJ2-7	CASSLSPGPGFGQYF	TGTGCCAGCAGCTTATCCCCAGGACCCGGGTTCGGGCAGTACTTC
TRBV9	few	.	TRBJ1-2	CASSVSGGYGYTF	TGTGCCAGCAGCGTATCTGGAGGTTATGGCTACACCTTC
TRBV5-1	many	.	TRBJ1-2	CASSLGDLYGYTF	TGCGCCAGCAGCTTGGGGGACCTCTATGGCTACACCTTC
TRBV20-1	.	TRBD2	TRBJ2-1	CSAPTTSGYPKEQFF	TGCAGTGCTCCCACGACTAGCGGGTACCCCAAGGAGCAGTTCTTC
TRBV11-2	many	TRBD1	TRBJ1-2	CASSFGQGGSYGYTF	TGTGCCAGCAGCTTCGGACAGGGGGGGAGCTATGGCTACACCTTC
TRBV7-3	.	.	TRBJ2-3	CASSLMDSPLNTQYF	TGTGCCAGCAGCTTAATGGACAGTCCCCTAAATACGCAGTATTTT
TRBV28	.	.	TRBJ1-1	CASRGVVGTDTEAFF	TGTGCCAGCAGGGGTGTTGTGGGGACCGACACTGAAGCTTTCTTT
TRBV9	.	TRBD1	TRBJ2-2	CASSEQGAAGELFF	TGTGCCAGCTCCGAACAGGGGGCGGCCGGGGAGCTGTTTTTT
TRBV20-1	many	.	TRBJ1-2	CSAEGGALSYGYTF	TGCAGTGCCGAGGGGGGGGCGCTTAGCTATGGCTACACCTTC
TRBV25-1	.	.	TRBJ2-7	CASSEKGRGHEQYF	TGTGCCAGCAGTGAAAAGGGCAGGGGTCACGAGCAGTACTTC
TRBV7-2	.	.	TRBJ1-5	CASSYNYQPQHF	TGTGCCAGCAGCTACAATTATCAGCCCCAGCATTTT
TRBV12-3/TRBV12-4	many	TRBD1	TRBJ1-2	CASREQGRGGYTF	TGTGCCAGCAGGGAACAGGGGCGAGGTGGCTACACCTTC
TRBV7-8	many	.	TRBJ2-5	CASSLRQLQETQYF	TGTGCCAGCAGCTTACGACAGCTTCAAGAGACCCAGTACTTC
TRBV6-5	many	.	TRBJ2-3	CASSYSRTAQYF	TGTGCCAGCAGTTACTCCCGGACAGCCCAGTATTTT
TRBV5-1	many	TRBD1	TRBJ1-6	CASRPGQGYSPLHF	TGCGCCAGCCGCCCCGGACAGGGGTATTCACCCCTCCACTTT
TRBV20-1	few	.	TRBJ1-1	CSAVRFTEAFF	TGCAGCGCCGTCCGGTTCACTGAAGCTTTCTTT
TRBV6-4	many	TRBD2	TRBJ2-3	CASTPTSGGADTQYF	TGTGCCAGCACCCCGACTAGCGGGGGGGCAGATACGCAGTATTTT
TRBV5-6	many	.	TRBJ1-1	CASSLGPANTEAFF	TGTGCCAGCAGCTTGGGACCGGCGAACACTGAAGCTTTCTTT
TRBV28	.	TRBD1	TRBJ2-7	CASSSPGTGRHEQYF	TGTGCCAGCAGTTCCCCCGGGACAGGGCGCCACGAGCAGTACTTC
TRBV3-1	few	.	TRBJ1-2	CASSLHSYGYTF	TGTGCCAGCAGCCTCCATTCCTATGGCTACACCTTC
TRBV20-1	few	TRBD1	TRBJ1-2	CSASTGTGLIYGYTF	TGCAGTGCTAGCACCGGGACAGGCCTAATTTATGGCTACACCTTC